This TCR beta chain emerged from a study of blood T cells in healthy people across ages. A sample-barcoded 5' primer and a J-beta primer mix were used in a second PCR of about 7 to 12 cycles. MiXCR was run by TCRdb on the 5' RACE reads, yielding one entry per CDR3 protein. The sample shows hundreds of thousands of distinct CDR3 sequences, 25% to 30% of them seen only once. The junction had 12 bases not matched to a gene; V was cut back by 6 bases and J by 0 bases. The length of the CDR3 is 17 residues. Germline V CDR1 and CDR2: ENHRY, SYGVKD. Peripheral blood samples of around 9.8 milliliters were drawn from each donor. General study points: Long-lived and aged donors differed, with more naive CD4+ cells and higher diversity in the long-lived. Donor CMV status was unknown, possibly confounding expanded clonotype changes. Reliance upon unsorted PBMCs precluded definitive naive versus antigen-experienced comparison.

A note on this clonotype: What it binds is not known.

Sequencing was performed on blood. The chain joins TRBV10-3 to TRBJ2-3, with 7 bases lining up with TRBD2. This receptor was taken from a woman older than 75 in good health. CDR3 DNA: TGTGCCATCAGAAGGACGAAGCGGGGTCTGAGCACAGATACGCAGTATTTT. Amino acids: CAIRRTKRGLSTDTQYF.